The TCR beta chain under discussion was sequenced for a study of blood T cell repertoires in COVID-19. Across the whole study: PBMCs, B-cell-depleted T cells, or T cells were the source of the cDNA or gDNA that made up the material.

Participants spanned ages about 18 to 90 years and resided in 24 US areas. Recovery among Cohort 3 donors was established by two negative PCRs, clearance, or symptom resolution. Produced via immunoSEQ multiplex PCR; TCRdb's table is partial and in-frame only. The repertoire has 300,000 to 450,000 clones, roughly 84% of them found once; the top ten carry approximately 0.99%. The specimen sequenced was PBMCs or T cells enriched from blood (not recorded which). This receptor was identified in a woman in her 30s who had recovered from COVID-19.

CDR3 sequence reads: CASSSRGKDQPQHF. DNA of the CDR3: TGTGCCAGTAGCTCCAGGGGAAAGGATCAGCCCCAGCATTTT. This chain connects TRBV19 to TRBJ1-5, with D perhaps matching TRBD1 (6 bases). This CDR3 is built from 14 residues. Per germline, CDR1 LNHDA and CDR2 SQIVND (reference sequence). The germline V and J ends were trimmed by 6 bases and 5 bases, with 14 bases remaining between them.